These T cell receptor beta chains were read from a single sample in a study of response to subunit inactivated influenza vaccine. TCRdb re-called the RT-PCR reads with MiXCR, one entry per CDR3 protein. The sample carries 540,000 or so distinct CDR3 sequences, roughly 13% recorded once. Here the sequenced sample was PBMCs from blood, taken about 6 weeks after vaccination. The source is a man aged 50 to 59 who received an inactivated influenza vaccine. CDR3s include the opening cysteine and the closing phenylalanine or tryptophan. D genes are given only for firm matches. Clone size is given for some rows only: seen once, a few or many times, or a class if the clone is expanded.

clone_size,d_call,cdr3_length,v_call,j_call,cdr3_aa,cdr3_nt
few,-,16,TRBV20-1,TRBJ1-6,CSARERAEPLGSPLHF,TGCAGTGCTAGAGAAAGGGCAGAGCCCCTGGGTTCACCCCTCCACTTT
few,-,13,TRBV15,TRBJ1-2,CATSRAPWGGYTF,TGTGCCACCAGCAGAGCTCCCTGGGGGGGCTACACCTTC
-,TRBD2,17,TRBV20-1,TRBJ2-7,CSARGLAGGRSSYEQYF,TGCAGTGCTCGGGGACTAGCGGGGGGGCGAAGCTCCTACGAGCAGTACTTC
-,-,15,TRBV7-2,TRBJ2-5,CASSLTGTVQETQYF,TGTGCCAGCAGCTTAACTGGGACGGTACAAGAGACCCAGTACTTC
few,-,16,TRBV27,TRBJ2-5,CASSPLEGWVGETQYF,TGTGCCAGCAGTCCCCTGGAAGGGTGGGTCGGCGAGACCCAGTACTTC
once,-,16,TRBV5-6,TRBJ2-7,CASSLVASDYSYEEYF,TGTGCCAGCAGCTTGGTGGCTAGCGACTACTCCTACGAGGAGTACTTC
few,TRBD1,14,TRBV12-3/TRBV12-4,TRBJ1-1,CASSPGQGFTEAFF,TGTGCCAGCAGTCCAGGACAGGGGTTCACTGAAGCTTTCTTT
-,-,15,TRBV7-6,TRBJ1-1,CASSTNALLNTEAFF,TGTGCCAGCAGCACCAACGCCCTACTGAACACTGAAGCTTTCTTT
-,-,16,TRBV27,TRBJ2-1,CASSLKDGISRNEQFF,TGTGCCAGCAGTTTAAAAGACGGGATAAGCAGGAATGAGCAGTTCTTC
many,-,14,TRBV7-9,TRBJ2-5,CASSLGYGYETQYF,TGTGCCAGCAGCTTAGGATATGGGTACGAGACCCAGTACTTC
few,TRBD2,15,TRBV20-1,TRBJ2-1,CSARGLRGRENEQFF,TGCAGTGCTAGAGGCCTTCGTGGGAGGGAAAATGAGCAGTTCTTC
few,TRBD1,13,TRBV20-1,TRBJ1-1,CSATAGGNTEAFF,TGCAGTGCGACGGCAGGGGGGAACACTGAAGCTTTCTTT
-,-,15,TRBV4-3,TRBJ2-5,CASSQDRPSTETQYF,TGCGCCAGCAGCCAAGATCGCCCCTCCACCGAGACCCAGTACTTC
-,TRBD1,15,TRBV29-1,TRBJ2-7,CSVVGTGTGRGEQYF,TGCAGCGTTGTGGGCACCGGGACAGGTAGGGGCGAGCAGTACTTC
-,-,13,TRBV20-1,TRBJ2-1,CSGRTDGYNEQFF,TGCAGTGGCCGGACGGACGGCTACAATGAGCAGTTCTTC
few,-,13,TRBV12-3/TRBV12-4,TRBJ1-6,CASSITGNSPLHF,TGTGCCAGCAGTATCACAGGGAATTCACCCCTCCACTTT
many,-,12,TRBV5-4,TRBJ2-1,CASSLDSYEQFF,TGTGCCAGCAGCTTGGATTCGTATGAGCAGTTCTTC
-,-,13,TRBV11-2,TRBJ2-7,CASSLERSAEQYF,TGTGCCAGCAGCTTGGAAAGGTCAGCCGAGCAGTACTTC
few,-,13,TRBV18,TRBJ1-6,CASSRTENSPLHF,TGTGCCAGCTCACGGACAGAGAATTCACCCCTCCACTTT
-,-,13,TRBV7-6,TRBJ1-6,CASSSINRSPLHF,TGTGCCAGCAGCTCCATCAACCGGTCACCCCTCCACTTT
-,-,15,TRBV5-1,TRBJ2-5,CASSPSGRGQETQYF,TGCGCCAGCAGCCCATCGGGACGGGGCCAAGAGACCCAGTACTTC
-,TRBD1,16,TRBV7-9,TRBJ2-3,CASSLGGMTGPDTQYF,TGTGCCAGCAGCTTAGGGGGCATGACAGGGCCAGATACGCAGTATTTT
-,-,14,TRBV12-3/TRBV12-4,TRBJ2-3,CASSIGTRTDTQYF,TGTGCCAGCAGTATCGGGACCCGCACAGATACGCAGTATTTT
-,-,15,TRBV29-1,TRBJ2-3,CSVTRDPRRADTQYF,TGCAGCGTGACCCGGGACCCTAGGAGGGCAGATACGCAGTATTTT
few,-,19,TRBV20-1,TRBJ2-3,CSARRLPDSSFSSTDTQYF,TGCAGTGCTAGACGCCTCCCGGACAGTTCCTTCTCTAGCACAGATACGCAGTATTTT
few,-,15,TRBV5-1,TRBJ2-5,CASSPGGAGGETQYF,TGCGCCAGCAGCCCGGGGGGGGCAGGGGGAGAGACCCAGTACTTC
-,TRBD1,18,TRBV4-1,TRBJ2-3,CASSPYPYRDRGTDTQYF,TGCGCCAGCAGTCCCTACCCTTACCGGGACAGGGGGACAGATACGCAGTATTTT
-,-,13,TRBV10-3,TRBJ1-1,CAISAAPTNGAFF,TGTGCCATCAGTGCAGCACCGACGAACGGGGCTTTCTTT
-,-,15,TRBV7-9,TRBJ1-5,CASSLGGTDNQPQHF,TGTGCCAGCAGCTTAGGAGGGACGGACAATCAGCCCCAGCATTTT
-,TRBD1,16,TRBV7-9,TRBJ2-7,CASSLGAPGQFYEQYF,TGTGCCAGCAGCTTAGGGGCCCCGGGACAGTTCTACGAGCAGTACTTC
few,-,14,TRBV15,TRBJ2-4,CATSSGGGENIQYF,TGTGCCACCAGCAGCGGGGGTGGCGAAAACATTCAGTACTTC
few,-,15,TRBV12-3/TRBV12-4,TRBJ2-2,CASSLEGGTAGELFF,TGTGCCAGCAGTTTAGAAGGCGGGACAGCCGGGGAGCTGTTTTTT
few,-,16,TRBV4-3,TRBJ2-5,CASSQVYDSGQETQYF,TGCGCCAGCAGCCAAGTCTATGACAGCGGCCAAGAGACCCAGTACTTC
few,-,15,TRBV6-1,TRBJ2-7,CASSERAQANYEQYF,TGTGCCAGCAGTGAAAGAGCCCAGGCTAACTACGAGCAGTACTTC
few,-,14,TRBV5-1,TRBJ2-5,CASSSGWDTETQYF,TGCGCCAGCAGCTCAGGATGGGACACCGAGACCCAGTACTTC
-,-,12,TRBV15,TRBJ2-5,CATSIDVETQYF,TGTGCCACCAGCATAGATGTAGAGACCCAGTACTTC
few,-,14,TRBV20-1,TRBJ2-3,CSAREGAHPDTQYF,TGCAGTGCTAGAGAGGGCGCCCACCCAGATACGCAGTATTTT
few,-,19,TRBV15,TRBJ2-7,CATSRDSGGRSALPKEQYF,TGTGCCACCAGCAGAGATTCCGGTGGTAGAAGTGCTCTCCCGAAAGAGCAGTACTTC
many,-,13,TRBV5-1,TRBJ2-7,CASSLGTLYEQYF,TGCGCCAGCAGCTTGGGGACGTTGTACGAGCAGTACTTC
-,TRBD2,13,TRBV7-2,TRBJ2-1,CASSPRPGTTQFF,TGTGCCAGCAGCCCGCGCCCCGGGACTACGCAGTTCTTC
many,TRBD2,12,TRBV5-1,TRBJ2-1,CASSQSGAEQFF,TGCGCCAGCAGCCAAAGCGGGGCTGAGCAGTTCTTC
-,TRBD2,17,TRBV4-2,TRBJ2-7,CASSPSTSAGGPREQYF,TGTGCCAGCAGCCCCTCCACCTCAGCGGGAGGGCCGAGGGAGCAGTACTTC